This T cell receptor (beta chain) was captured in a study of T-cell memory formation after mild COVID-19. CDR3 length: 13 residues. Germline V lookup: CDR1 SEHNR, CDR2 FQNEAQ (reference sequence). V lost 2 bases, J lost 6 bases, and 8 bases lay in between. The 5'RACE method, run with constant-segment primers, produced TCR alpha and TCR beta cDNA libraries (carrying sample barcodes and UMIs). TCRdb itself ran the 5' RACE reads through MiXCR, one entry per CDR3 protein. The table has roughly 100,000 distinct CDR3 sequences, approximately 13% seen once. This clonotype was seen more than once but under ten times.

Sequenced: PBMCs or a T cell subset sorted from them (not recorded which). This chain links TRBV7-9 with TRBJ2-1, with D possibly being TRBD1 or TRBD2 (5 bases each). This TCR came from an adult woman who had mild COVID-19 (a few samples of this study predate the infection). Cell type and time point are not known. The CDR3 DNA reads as TGTGCCAGCAGCTTATGGGGGAGCAATGAGCAGTTCTTC. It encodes CASSLWGSNEQFF.